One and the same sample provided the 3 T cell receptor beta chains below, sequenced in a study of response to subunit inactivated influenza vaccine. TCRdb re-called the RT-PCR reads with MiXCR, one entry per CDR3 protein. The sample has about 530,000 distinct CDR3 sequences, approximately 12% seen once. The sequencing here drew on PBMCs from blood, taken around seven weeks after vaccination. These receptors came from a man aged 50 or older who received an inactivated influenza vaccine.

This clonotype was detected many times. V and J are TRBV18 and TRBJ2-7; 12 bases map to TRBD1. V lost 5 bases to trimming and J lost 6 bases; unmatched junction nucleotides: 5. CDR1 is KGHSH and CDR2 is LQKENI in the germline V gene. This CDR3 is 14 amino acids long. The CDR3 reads CASSSGTGGVEQYF. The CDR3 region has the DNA TGTGCCAGCTCATCCGGGACAGGGGGCGTCGAGCAGTACTTC.

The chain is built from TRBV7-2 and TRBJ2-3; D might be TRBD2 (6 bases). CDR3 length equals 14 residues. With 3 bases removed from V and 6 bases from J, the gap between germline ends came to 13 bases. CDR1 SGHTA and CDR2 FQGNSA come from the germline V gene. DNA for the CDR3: TGTGCCAGCAGCTTGGCGGGGACCCCCGATACGCAGTATTTT. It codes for CASSLAGTPDTQYF.

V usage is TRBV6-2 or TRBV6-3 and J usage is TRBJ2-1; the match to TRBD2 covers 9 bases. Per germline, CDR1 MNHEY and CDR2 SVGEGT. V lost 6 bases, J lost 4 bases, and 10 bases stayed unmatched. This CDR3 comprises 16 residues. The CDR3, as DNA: TGTGCCAGCAGATTAGCGGGGGCCATCACTTACAATGAGCAGTTCTTC. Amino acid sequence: CASRLAGAITYNEQFF.